The sample holds one count of the clone carrying this TCR beta chain. This sample was included in a study of blood T cell repertoires in COVID-19. Turning to the study itself: PBMCs, B-cell-depleted T cells, or T cells provided the cDNA or gDNA that made up the material.

The table came from immunoSEQ multiplex PCR; TCRdb's copy has only in-frame clones and leaves some out. The sample records about 39,000 clones, roughly 80% being singletons. The source is a man in his sixties in a cohort sampled during active COVID-19. The sample consisted of peripheral blood.

CDR3: CASSQDRSQGVTGELFF. DNA for the CDR3: TGCGCCAGCAGCCAAGATAGGTCCCAGGGGGTAACCGGGGAGCTGTTTTTT. This chain links TRBV4-3 with TRBJ2-2; 7 nucleotides align to TRBD1. V lost 0 bases and J lost 5; bases outside the gene matches: 9. The CDR3 runs to 17 residues. Per the germline V gene, CDR1 is LGHNA and CDR2 is YSLEER.